This T cell receptor (beta chain) was found in a study of T cells in Graves' hyperthyroidism and ophthalmopathy. The CDR3 runs 17 residues. Germline V gene lookup returns CDR1 GTSNPN and CDR2 SVGIG (reference sequence). V was clipped by 5 bases and J by 5 bases, with 27 bases between them. Researchers amplified the TCR beta CDR3 regions from RNA transcripts. The TCR CDR3 was amplified in a first-round RT-PCR using the HTBI primer set. One entry per CDR3 protein results from TCRdb running MiXCR on the multiplex PCR reads. The sample lists approximately 400,000 distinct CDR3 sequences; around a sixth were seen once. Patients with uncontrolled infections, other autoimmune diseases, pregnancy or lactation were excluded. General study points: Ophthalmopathy was model-predicted a median about six months pre-onset.

This clonotype showed up many times. Its specificity is not known. The chain employs TRBV30 and TRBJ1-2; tentatively, D is TRBD1 (5 bases). The material sequenced was blood. The TCR was taken from a woman younger than 30 with Graves' hyperthyroidism that later progressed to Graves' ophthalmopathy. The CDR3 nucleotides read TGTGCCTGGGTGCCCTCGGATATCTCCGGGACGGTATATGGCTACACCTTC. Protein product: CAWVPSDISGTVYGYTF.